These 27 T cell receptor beta chains share one sample of origin, sequenced in a study of T cells in Graves' hyperthyroidism and ophthalmopathy. Amplification yielded TCR beta CDR3 regions, with RNA transcripts as the source. An initial round of RT-PCR targeting the TCR CDR3 relied on the HTBI primer set. TCRdb called the multiplex PCR reads again in MiXCR, with one record for every CDR3 protein. The repertoire has roughly 380,000 distinct CDR3 sequences, roughly an eighth of them found once; the top ten carry around 5.3%. Sequenced material: blood. These receptors were taken from a woman aged 18-35 years with Graves' hyperthyroidism.

V gene TRBV7-3 combines with J gene TRBJ2-2, with 9 bases that match TRBD1. This CDR3 comprises 18 residues. Germline V lookup: CDR1 SGHTA, CDR2 FQGTGA. V dropped 2 bases and J dropped 0; count of bases not matched to a gene: 7. CDR3 sequence: CASSLEGRQGANTGELFF. CDR3 sequence (DNA): TGTGCCAGCAGCTTAGAAGGGCGACAGGGGGCGAACACCGGGGAGCTGTTTTTT.

This clonotype was detected ten times or more. This sequence joins TRBV7-2 and TRBJ2-3, with 12 bases lining up with TRBD2. The CDR3 runs 17 residues. V shed 5 bases and J 6 bases; nucleotides not matched to a gene: 12. CDR1 is SGHTA and CDR2 is FQGNSA in the germline V gene. The CDR3 bases are TGTGCCAGCAGCCCGCTTCTAGCGGGAGGGCCGAGGGATACGCAGTATTTT. Protein: CASSPLLAGGPRDTQYF.

The chain combines TRBV12-3 or TRBV12-4 with TRBJ2-7; TRBD2 aligns across 8 bases. Trimming cost V 6 bases and J 5 bases; bases outside gene matches: 9. CDR3 size: 14 residues. In DNA form, the CDR3 reads TGTGCCAGCAGCACTATCAGCGGGAGCAACGAGCAGTACTTC. The encoded protein is CASSTISGSNEQYF.

There are many counts of this clonotype. The chain joins TRBV11-1 to TRBJ2-1; TRBD2 agrees at 10 bases. The CDR3 runs 17 residues. Germline loops: CDR1 SGHAT, CDR2 FQDESV (reference sequence). V trimming: 6 bases; J trimming: 0 bases; junction bases outside the gene matches: 8. Written as DNA, the CDR3 is TGTGCCAGCAGAACCGGGACTAGCGCCAGCTCCTACAATGAGCAGTTCTTC. This gives the protein CASRTGTSASSYNEQFF.

This clonotype was picked up many times. This rearrangement joins TRBV11-2 to TRBJ2-7; no firm D call. The CDR3 totals 15 residues. CDR1 is SGHAT and CDR2 is FQNNGV in the germline V gene. The V end was cut by 1 base, the J end by 6 bases, with 16 bases between. The CDR3 sequence: CASSLVSPESGEQYF. For the CDR3, the DNA is TGTGCCAGCAGCTTAGTCTCTCCGGAGAGTGGCGAGCAGTACTTC.

This clonotype was observed a few times. The chain carries TRBV28 and TRBJ2-1; 7 positions agree with TRBD1. In germline, CDR1 is MDHEN, CDR2 SYDVKM. The V gene end was trimmed by 6 bases and the J gene end by 5 bases; junction bases not matched to a gene: 10. This CDR3 contains 15 residues. Written as DNA, the CDR3 is TGTGCCAGCAGGGGTGACAGGGACATTCACAATGAGCAGTTCTTC. Its protein is CASRGDRDIHNEQFF.

As for this clonotype: It may be a read error: a sequence one base away is much more abundant. The V and J genes are TRBV29-1 and TRBJ2-1, with D hard to call. CDR3 length: 11 residues. Germline V lookup: CDR1 SQVTM, CDR2 ANQGSEA. The CDR3 DNA reads TGCAGCGTTGTCAACTACAATGAGCAGCTCTTC. Its translation: CSVVNYNEQLF.

The chain joins TRBV7-9 to TRBJ2-5; D uncertain. This CDR3 has 13 amino acids. The germline V gene has CDR1 SEHNR and CDR2 FQNEAQ (reference sequence). V gave up 4 bases and J gave up 1 base, with 7 bases separating them. The CDR3 region has the DNA TGTGCCAGCAGCTACCTCGGCCAAGAGACCCAGTACTTC. It encodes CASSYLGQETQYF.

There are many counts of this clonotype. The V gene is TRBV6-6, the J gene TRBJ1-1, with 7 positions matching TRBD1. Per germline, CDR1 MNHNY and CDR2 SVGAGI (reference sequence). CDR3 length equals 15 residues. V trimming: 0 bases; J trimming: 4 bases; junction bases outside the gene matches: 5. The CDR3 DNA reads as TGTGCCAGCAGTTACTCGGCAGGGGGGAGCACTGAAGCTTTCTTT. Translating gives CASSYSAGGSTEAFF.

The chain combines TRBV4-1 with TRBJ1-4; no definite D call. The CDR3 is 12 amino acids. The V gene lost 6 bases and the J gene lost 8 bases, with 10 bases spanning the gap. The germline V gene has CDR1 MGHRA and CDR2 YSYEKL. CDR3 protein: CASSKGREKLFF. CDR3 in DNA: TGCGCCAGCAGTAAGGGAAGGGAAAAACTGTTTTTT.

This clonotype showed up many times. V is TRBV6-1 and J is TRBJ2-7; the D gene could be TRBD1 or TRBD2 (5 bases each). V was shortened by 3 bases and J by 5 bases, with 11 bases between the two germline ends. CDR1 is MNHNS and CDR2 is SASEGT in the germline V gene. CDR3 length: 13 residues. The CDR3 loop reads CASSEGPEDEQYF. The CDR3 DNA reads as TGTGCCAGCAGTGAGGGGCCGGAGGACGAGCAGTACTTC.

This clonotype was detected only a few times. A clone one base away is much larger, so this may be a read error. The chain joins TRBV7-9 to TRBJ2-1, with D unclear. The germline gives CDR1 SEHNR, CDR2 FQNEAQ (reference sequence). The CDR3 spans 11 residues. The V end was cut by 3 bases, the J end by 6 bases, with 3 bases between. The CDR3 DNA sequence: TGTGCCAGCAGCTTTCTCAATGAGCAGTTCTTC. This codes for CASSFLNEQFF. Full variable domain (remainder filled in from reference TRBV7-9 and TRBJ2-1): DTGVSQNPRHKITKRGQNVTFRCDPISEHNRLYWYRQTLGQGPEFLTYFQNEAQLEKSRLLSDRFSAERPKGSFSTLEIQRTEQGDSAMYLCASSFLNEQFFGPGTRLTVL.

This clonotype was recorded at least ten times. The rearrangement links TRBV7-3 to TRBJ2-1; 8 bases are shared with TRBD1. V dropped 8 bases and J dropped 0; count of bases not matched to a gene: 6. Germline loops: CDR1 SGHTA, CDR2 FQGTGA. The length of the CDR3 is 15 residues. CDR3 in DNA: TGTGCCAGCGCAACAGGGGGGAGCTCCTACAATGAGCAGTTCTTC. This translates into CASATGGSSYNEQFF. The full variable domain, in which reference TRBV7-3 and TRBJ2-1 provide the parts outside the CDR3, is GAGVSQTPSNKVTEKGKYVELRCDPISGHTALYWYRQSLGQGPEFLIYFQGTGAADDSGLPNDRFFAVRPEGSVSTLKIQRTERGDSAVYLCASATGGSSYNEQFFGPGTRLTVL.

This clonotype was counted a few times. The gene calls are TRBV4-1 and TRBJ2-3, with TRBD2 as a possible D gene (5 bases). CDR3 size: 15 residues. V lost 1 base and J lost 2, with 10 bases in between. The germline V gene encodes CDR1 MGHRA and CDR2 YSYEKL. CDR3 nucleotide sequence: TGCGCCAGCAGCCAAGTCAGAGCGGCCACAGATACGCAGTATTTT. Translating gives CASSQVRAATDTQYF.

This clonotype has just a few counts. This chain joins TRBV12-3 or TRBV12-4 and TRBJ2-7, with 8 bases identical to TRBD2. The CDR3 sequence is 18 residues long. After removal of 6 bases from V and 3 bases from J, the junction contained 19 bases not matched to a gene. CDR3: CASSPDAPTSGKIYEQYF. The CDR3 region has the DNA TGTGCCAGCAGCCCAGACGCCCCCACTAGCGGCAAAATCTACGAGCAGTACTTC.

This clonotype was observed at least ten times. The rearrangement links TRBV29-1 to TRBJ2-1; 11 nucleotides align to TRBD2. The junction had 12 bases not matched to a gene; V was cut back by 8 bases and J by 6 bases. Germline CDR1 SQVTM, CDR2 ANQGSEA. The CDR3 is made up of 15 amino acids. The CDR3 DNA sequence: TGCAGCTTGAGACATTCCGGGACTAGCGGCAATGAGCAGTTCTTC. Translating it yields CSLRHSGTSGNEQFF.

This clonotype turned up a few times. This clone may be a read error of a much larger clone one base away. The chain employs TRBV28 and TRBJ2-7, with 7 nucleotides matching TRBD2. Germline lookup yields CDR1 MDHEN and CDR2 SYDVKM. The CDR3 length is 18 residues. The CDR3 sequence: CAGSHPTTSARGAYEQYF. The CDR3 region has the DNA TGTGCCGGCAGCCATCCGACTACTAGCGCGAGGGGCGCCTACGAGCAGTACTTC.

J is TRBJ2-7 and V is TRBV2; D unclear. This CDR3 comprises 12 residues. V was pared by 1 base and J by 5 bases, with 6 bases between. Germline CDR1 reads SNHLY; CDR2 reads FYNNEI. The CDR3 loop is CASSEGPNEQYF. Written as DNA, the CDR3 is TGTGCCAGCAGTGAAGGGCCGAACGAGCAGTACTTC.

This clonotype was observed a few times. The chain employs TRBV19 and TRBJ1-5; 9 positions agree with TRBD1. The CDR3 is 15 amino acids. Unmatched junction bases numbered 8, after V lost 5 bases and J lost 6 bases. The germline V gene encodes CDR1 LNHDA and CDR2 SQIVND (reference sequence). The CDR3 is CASSPTQGASQPQHF. The CDR3 region has the DNA TGTGCCAGTAGTCCAACACAGGGGGCATCTCAGCCCCAGCATTTT.

This clonotype has only a few counts. The chain employs TRBV28 and TRBJ2-1, with 13 bases that match TRBD2. V was pared by 2 bases and J by 6 bases, with 13 bases of the junction left unmatched. This CDR3 comprises 19 residues. From germline, CDR1 is MDHEN and CDR2 SYDVKM. CDR3 residues: CASSLLGGGLAGVVNEQFF. The CDR3 DNA reads TGTGCCAGCAGTTTACTAGGGGGTGGACTAGCGGGAGTGGTCAATGAGCAGTTCTTC.

This clonotype was counted ten times or more. The rearrangement joins TRBV6-1 to TRBJ2-1, with 12 bases fitting TRBD2. The V gene's germline CDR1 is MNHNS and CDR2 SASEGT. This CDR3 spans 15 amino acids. After removal of 6 bases from V and 5 bases from J, the junction contained 5 bases not matched to a gene. CDR3 protein: CASRRLAGGNNEQFF. The CDR3 coding sequence is TGTGCCAGCAGGCGCCTAGCGGGAGGGAACAATGAGCAGTTCTTC.

This clonotype has a handful of counts. A junction boundary mismatches the germline segment, possibly from a read error. The chain is built from TRBV5-1 and TRBJ2-6; TRBD1 might be the D (5 bases). The germline V gene has CDR1 SGHRS and CDR2 YFSETQ. The CDR3 runs to 15 residues. The CDR3 reads CASSLHEPGANVLIF. The CDR3 DNA follows: TGCGCCAGCAGCTTGCACGAGCCTGGGGCCAACGTCCTGATTTTC.

Note on this clonotype: This may come from a read error, since a much larger clone is one base off. The chain carries TRBV18 and TRBJ2-7; 11 bases line up with TRBD1. Germline assignment: CDR1 KGHSH and CDR2 LQKENI. The CDR3 has 15 amino acids. As DNA, the CDR3 is TGTGCCAGCTCACCAGGGACAGGGGGAACCTACGAGCAGTGCTTC. It encodes CASSPGTGGTYEQCF.

The genes are TRBV27 and TRBJ1-2; no reliable D call. CDR1 and CDR2 from the germline V gene are MNHEY and SMNVEV (reference sequence). Deletions cut 3 bases from V and 8 bases from J, with 13 bases between. CDR3 length: 13 residues. This chain's CDR3 is CASSFSQGIGYTF. The CDR3 DNA is TGTGCCAGCAGTTTCAGTCAAGGTATCGGCTACACCTTC.

This clonotype was picked up many times. The chain has TRBV12-3 or TRBV12-4 and TRBJ1-2, with 7 positions matching TRBD1. V was clipped by 5 bases and J by 7 bases; unmatched bases: 10. The CDR3 totals 14 residues. DNA of the CDR3: TGTGCCAGCAGTCCCCATAGACAGGGCGGTGGCTACACCTTC. Translation: CASSPHRQGGGYTF.

The rearrangement joins TRBV5-1 to TRBJ2-1, with 10 bases matching TRBD2. Germline V lookup: CDR1 SGHRS, CDR2 YFSETQ. The CDR3 is 17 residues long. Trimming cost V 3 bases and J 0 bases; bases outside gene matches: 6. The CDR3 DNA is TGCGCCAGCAGCTCGGATAGCGGGAGGAGCTCCTACAATGAGCAGTTCTTC. Translated, it gives CASSSDSGRSSYNEQFF.

The rearrangement uses TRBV6-5 and TRBJ2-1; 9 nucleotides line up with TRBD2. The CDR3 runs to 16 residues. CDR1 is MNHEY, CDR2 SVGAGI, per germline. The J segment lost 4 bases and the V segment lost 0 bases, leaving 4 bases of the junction unmatched. The CDR3 loop is CASSYSYSGSYNEQFF. CDR3 coding DNA: TGTGCCAGCAGTTACTCTTATAGCGGGAGTTACAATGAGCAGTTCTTC.